The 10 T cell receptor beta chains below come from one sample, sequenced in a study of PD-L1 blockade in urothelial cancer. The time point is: pretreatment peripheral blood. Sequenced by immunoSEQ multiplex PCR; TCRdb stores in-frame clones only, minus some. The profile shows 72,000 or so clones, approximately 84% of them singletons. This material consisted of PBMCs, taken around atezolizumab (anti-PD-L1) treatment. Receptors originate from a man aged 55 to 70 with urothelial cancer.

The V gene is TRBV9, the J gene TRBJ2-1; the match to TRBD2 covers 13 bases. The CDR3 consists of 17 residues. Trimming at V came to 4 bases and at J to 6 bases, leaving 10 bases not matched to a gene. The germline V gene has CDR1 SGDLS and CDR2 YYNGEE. As DNA, the CDR3 is TGTGCCAGCAGCCTTCGGACTAGCGGGGGTACGATCAATGAGCAGTTCTTC. Protein product: CASSLRTSGGTINEQFF.

The V call is TRBV19, the J call TRBJ1-1; D gene ambiguous. V lost 4 bases and J 1 base, leaving 10 bases between the germline ends. CDR3 length equals 14 residues. CDR1 is LNHDA, CDR2 SQIVND, per germline (reference sequence). The CDR3 is CASSTREPNTEAFF. Written as DNA, the CDR3 is TGTGCCAGTAGTACAAGGGAGCCGAACACTGAAGCTTTCTTT.

This clone was seen only once. The chain combines TRBV14 with TRBJ2-5; 9 positions match TRBD2. The CDR3 covers 14 residues. The ends lost 3 bases at V and 3 bases at J; junction bases unmatched: 2. Per the germline V gene, CDR1 is SGHDN and CDR2 is FVKESK. DNA for the CDR3: TGTGCCAGCAGCCAGTTAGCGGGGGAAGAGACCCAGTACTTC. Its protein is CASSQLAGEETQYF.

The CDR3 spells CASSVQTGTDTQYF. In DNA, the CDR3 is TGTGCCAGTAGTGTACAGACAGGCACAGATACGCAGTATTTT. V usage is TRBV19 and J usage is TRBJ2-3; D is perhaps TRBD1 (5 bases). This CDR3 spans 14 amino acids. CDR1 and CDR2 (germline): LNHDA, SQIVND (reference sequence). V shed 5 bases and J shed 1 base, with 10 bases lying between them.

The chain couples TRBV5-1 to TRBJ2-3; 10 nucleotides line up with TRBD1. The ends lost 4 bases at V and 4 bases at J; junction bases unmatched: 6. The CDR3 is 15 amino acids. The germline V gene encodes CDR1 SGHRS and CDR2 YFSETQ. CDR3 nucleotide sequence: TGCGCCAGCAGCACGGGACAGGGGAAGCCAGATACGCAGTATTTT. This gives the protein CASSTGQGKPDTQYF.

The chain carries TRBV20-1 and TRBJ2-7; D uncertain. CDR1 and CDR2 from the germline V gene are DFQATT and SNEGSKA (reference sequence). The CDR3 has 11 residues. V was shortened by 0 bases and J by 5 bases, with 5 bases between the two germline ends. The CDR3 loop is CSARDHHEQYF. The CDR3 nucleotides read TGCAGTGCTAGAGATCATCACGAGCAGTACTTC.

This chain links TRBV30 with TRBJ2-7; 7 nucleotides match TRBD1. The CDR3 is 13 residues long. Germline V lookup: CDR1 GTSNPN, CDR2 SVGIG (reference sequence). Trimming took 2 bases from V and 5 from J; bases not matched to a gene: 6. The CDR3 sequence is CAWSRDRINEQYF. The CDR3 DNA follows: TGTGCCTGGAGTAGGGACAGAATTAACGAGCAGTACTTC. Supplemented by reference TRBV30 and TRBJ2-7, the full variable domain reads SQTIHQWPATLVQPVGSPLSLECTVEGTSNPNLYWYRQAAGRGLQLLFYSVGIGQISSEVPQNLSASRPQDRQFILSSKKLLLSDSGFYLCAWSRDRINEQYFGPGTRLTVT.

This chain connects TRBV7-9 to TRBJ2-4, with 7 bases fitting TRBD2. Germline V lookup: CDR1 SEHNR, CDR2 FQNEAQ (reference sequence). Trimming took 8 bases from V and 4 from J; bases not matched to a gene: 17. CDR3 length equals 17 residues. CDR3 residues: CASELGVGGSAKNIQYF. CDR3 bases: TGTGCCAGCGAGCTGGGGGTCGGGGGGAGCGCAAAAAACATTCAGTACTTC.

The CDR3 here is CASSFPPGLVNGNEQFF. The DNA of the CDR3 is TGTGCCAGCAGCTTCCCTCCGGGACTAGTGAACGGCAATGAGCAGTTCTTC. The chain is built from TRBV7-3 and TRBJ2-1; TRBD2 aligns across 8 bases. The germline gives CDR1 SGHTA, CDR2 FQGTGA. The CDR3 has 17 residues. Trimming took 3 bases from V and 6 from J; bases not matched to a gene: 13. Looking up the rest from reference TRBV7-3 and TRBJ2-1 gives the full variable domain: GAGVSQTPSNKVTEKGKYVELRCDPISGHTALYWYRQSLGQGPEFLIYFQGTGAADDSGLPNDRFFAVRPEGSVSTLKIQRTERGDSAVYLCASSFPPGLVNGNEQFFGPGTRLTVL.

This chain links TRBV6-6 with TRBJ2-7, with no clear D. This CDR3 is built from 11 residues. Germline CDR1 and CDR2: MNHNY and SVGAGI (reference sequence). V was shortened by 0 bases and J by 7 bases, with 4 bases between the two germline ends. The CDR3, as DNA: TGTGCCAGCAGTTACTCTCGGGAGCAGTACTTC. Residues: CASSYSREQYF.